A selection of T cell receptor beta chains follows, all from one sample in a study of blood T cells in healthy people across ages. TCRdb ran MiXCR on the 5' RACE reads and lists one entry per CDR3 protein. The sample includes under 850,000 distinct CDR3 sequences, about 37% seen only once; the top ten take 10% to 15%. The source material was blood. These receptor sequences come from a man between 18 and 35 years old in good health. CDR3s include the opening cysteine and the closing phenylalanine or tryptophan. D genes are given only for firm matches. Clone size is not always given. Where it is, it says once, few, many or a class for expanded clones.

DNA: TGCAGCGTTGACCATGACAGGGAGAAACTGTTTTTT
CDR3: CSVDHDREKLFF
V: TRBV29-1
size: -
length: 12
D: TRBD1
J: TRBJ1-4

DNA: TGCAGTGCTAGAGTGGGGCGAGGGGATCAGCCCCAGCATTTT
CDR3: CSARVGRGDQPQHF
V: TRBV20-1
size: few
length: 14
D: -
J: TRBJ1-5

DNA: TGTGCCAGCAGCTTATGGCGGGGAAATGAGCAGTTCTTC
CDR3: CASSLWRGNEQFF
V: TRBV11-1
size: -
length: 13
D: -
J: TRBJ2-1

DNA: TGTGCCAGCAGCCCTTCTAGCGGGGGGGCCTACGAGCAGTACTTC
CDR3: CASSPSSGGAYEQYF
V: TRBV7-9
size: few
length: 15
D: TRBD2
J: TRBJ2-7

DNA: TGTGCCATCAGTGAGGTGGAGCAAAAACTGTTTTTT
CDR3: CAISEVEQKLFF
V: TRBV10-3
size: -
length: 12
D: -
J: TRBJ1-4

DNA: TGCGCCAGTGGAGTGAAAGGCGGTTCTGGAAACACCATATATTTT
CDR3: CASGVKGGSGNTIYF
V: TRBV4-1
size: -
length: 15
D: -
J: TRBJ1-3

DNA: TGTTCCGGGGTGGGACAGTTGAACACTGAAGCTTTCTTT
CDR3: CSGVGQLNTEAFF
V: TRBV7-9
size: -
length: 13
D: TRBD1
J: TRBJ1-1

DNA: TGTGCCAGCAGCTTAGCGGGACAGGCCTACACTGAAGCTTTCTTT
CDR3: CASSLAGQAYTEAFF
V: TRBV7-2
size: -
length: 15
D: TRBD1
J: TRBJ1-1

DNA: TGTGCCAGCAGCCAACCACAGGGACCCCCCTACAATGAGCAGTACTTC
CDR3: CASSQPQGPPYNEQYF
V: TRBV4-2
size: few
length: 16
D: -
J: TRBJ2-7

DNA: TGCGCCAGCAGCCAAGGCGGGGTCACAGATACGCAGTATTTT
CDR3: CASSQGGVTDTQYF
V: TRBV4-3
size: -
length: 14
D: -
J: TRBJ2-3

DNA: TGTGCCAGCAGCTCATACAGGGTTGGGGATCAGCCCCAGCATTTT
CDR3: CASSSYRVGDQPQHF
V: TRBV2
size: once
length: 15
D: -
J: TRBJ1-5

DNA: TGTGCCAGCAGAACCGGGACAGGGATAAGAGGAAACATTCAGTACTTC
CDR3: CASRTGTGIRGNIQYF
V: TRBV6-2/TRBV6-3
size: -
length: 16
D: TRBD1
J: TRBJ2-4

DNA: TGTGCCAGCAGCAAACAGGGAGAGACCACTGAAGCTTTCTTT
CDR3: CASSKQGETTEAFF
V: TRBV7-3
size: -
length: 14
D: -
J: TRBJ1-1

DNA: TGTGCCAGCAGCCAAGAGGGTTTCCCCTACAATGAGCAGTACTTC
CDR3: CASSQEGFPYNEQYF
V: TRBV4-2
size: -
length: 15
D: -
J: TRBJ2-7

DNA: TGCGCCAGCAGCCAAGATCTAGTTGGTAGCAATCAGCCCCAGCATTTT
CDR3: CASSQDLVGSNQPQHF
V: TRBV4-1
size: many
length: 16
D: -
J: TRBJ1-5

DNA: TGTGCCGGGAGTATGAGGGGAGAGCAGTACTTC
CDR3: CAGSMRGEQYF
V: TRBV30
size: few
length: 11
D: -
J: TRBJ2-7

DNA: TGTGCCAGCAGTGAGCACTTGGCCGACAGGGGAGAGTACTTC
CDR3: CASSEHLADRGEYF
V: TRBV25-1
size: -
length: 14
D: TRBD1
J: TRBJ2-5

DNA: TGCGCCAGCAGCTCGGGACGAGAGAGAACAGATACGCAGTATTTT
CDR3: CASSSGRERTDTQYF
V: TRBV5-1
size: -
length: 15
D: -
J: TRBJ2-3

DNA: TGTACCAGCAGTTACTCGTGGGGCTACACCTTC
CDR3: CTSSYSWGYTF
V: TRBV6-2/TRBV6-3
size: -
length: 11
D: -
J: TRBJ1-2

DNA: TGTGCCCCCTGGGGGCAGGGGAACTATGGCTACACCTTC
CDR3: CAPWGQGNYGYTF
V: TRBV12-3/TRBV12-4
size: many
length: 13
D: -
J: TRBJ1-2

DNA: TGTGCCAGCAGTCACTTCGGGATGAACACTGAAGCTTTCTTT
CDR3: CASSHFGMNTEAFF
V: TRBV27
size: few
length: 14
D: -
J: TRBJ1-1

DNA: TGTGCCAGCAGCTTGTCGGTCACGGTTGGGACCCAGTACTTC
CDR3: CASSLSVTVGTQYF
V: TRBV5-6
size: few
length: 14
D: -
J: TRBJ2-5

DNA: TGTGCCAGCAGCTCGACGATAGTGGCGGGTCGCGATGAGCAGTTCTTC
CDR3: CASSSTIVAGRDEQFF
V: TRBV7-2
size: -
length: 16
D: -
J: TRBJ2-1

DNA: TGTGCCAGCAGTTTCAACCTATTGGGACAGGGGGAACTAGCGGGGGACACAGATACGCAGTATTTT
CDR3: CASSFNLLGQGELAGDTDTQYF
V: TRBV12-3/TRBV12-4
size: -
length: 22
D: -
J: TRBJ2-3

DNA: TGTGCCTGGAGTGTACTAGGTACCGACAATGAGCAGTACTTC
CDR3: CAWSVLGTDNEQYF
V: TRBV30
size: -
length: 14
D: -
J: TRBJ2-7

DNA: TGTGCCAGCAGCGAGATGGCGGGGGGGCTAATAGATACGCAGTATTTT
CDR3: CASSEMAGGLIDTQYF
V: TRBV9
size: -
length: 16
D: TRBD2
J: TRBJ2-3

DNA: TGTGCCAGCGCCCCCCGGACAGGGGGCCTTGGCTACACCTTC
CDR3: CASAPRTGGLGYTF
V: TRBV21-1
size: few
length: 14
D: -
J: TRBJ1-2

DNA: TGTGCCAGCAGCACAACAGGGGGGTCGTCGGTGAACACTGAAGCTTTCTTT
CDR3: CASSTTGGSSVNTEAFF
V: TRBV7-9
size: few
length: 17
D: TRBD1
J: TRBJ1-1

DNA: TGTGCCAGCAGCGTAGACGGGGTCACTGAAGCTTTCTTT
CDR3: CASSVDGVTEAFF
V: TRBV9
size: few
length: 13
D: -
J: TRBJ1-1

DNA: TGTGCCAGCAGCAGGGCCCGACTAGCGGGAGGGCCGTGGAACAATGAGCAGTTCTTC
CDR3: CASSRARLAGGPWNNEQFF
V: TRBV21-1
size: few
length: 19
D: -
J: TRBJ2-1

DNA: TGTGCCAGCCATCTCACCGCGGCGGCAGATACGCAGTATTTT
CDR3: CASHLTAAADTQYF
V: TRBV12-3/TRBV12-4
size: -
length: 14
D: -
J: TRBJ2-3

DNA: TGTGCCAGCAGTTCGGAAAGACAGGGGCTCACAGATACGCAGTATTTT
CDR3: CASSSERQGLTDTQYF
V: TRBV2
size: -
length: 16
D: TRBD1
J: TRBJ2-3

DNA: TGCGCCAGCAGCTTGATTAGGACAGGAAAAGACCGAGAGACCCAGTACTTC
CDR3: CASSLIRTGKDRETQYF
V: TRBV5-1
size: few
length: 17
D: TRBD1
J: TRBJ2-5

DNA: TGTGCCAGCAGGTACAATTTAGGCGGCACCTACAATGAGCAGTACTTC
CDR3: CASRYNLGGTYNEQYF
V: TRBV6-5
size: -
length: 16
D: -
J: TRBJ2-7

DNA: TGTGCCAGCAGTTTAATTTTATGGGACACCCCACCGGGCGGCTACACCTTC
CDR3: CASSLILWDTPPGGYTF
V: TRBV12-3/TRBV12-4
size: -
length: 17
D: -
J: TRBJ1-2

DNA: TGTGCCAGCAGCTTAGTCGGCAGGAAGGTCGGTGAAGCTTTCTTT
CDR3: CASSLVGRKVGEAFF
V: TRBV7-9
size: many
length: 15
D: -
J: TRBJ1-1

DNA: TGCGCCAGCAGCCAATTAAGCACGAGCGATGAGCAGTACTTC
CDR3: CASSQLSTSDEQYF
V: TRBV4-1
size: -
length: 14
D: -
J: TRBJ2-5

DNA: TGTGCCAGCAGTTTACAGACAGGAGGATTGGCTGAAGCTTTCTTT
CDR3: CASSLQTGGLAEAFF
V: TRBV12-3/TRBV12-4
size: -
length: 15
D: -
J: TRBJ1-1

DNA: TGTGCCAGCAGCGTAGCGGCCGGGACTGCGAACACCGGGGAGCTGTTTTTT
CDR3: CASSVAAGTANTGELFF
V: TRBV9
size: few
length: 17
D: -
J: TRBJ2-2

DNA: TGTGCCAGCAGTCCGAGCAACAGGGACAATGAGCAGTACTTC
CDR3: CASSPSNRDNEQYF
V: TRBV6-2/TRBV6-3
size: -
length: 14
D: -
J: TRBJ2-5

DNA: TGCGCCAGCAGCTTAGTTAGGTCCTACGAGCAGTACTTC
CDR3: CASSLVRSYEQYF
V: TRBV5-1
size: many
length: 13
D: -
J: TRBJ2-7

DNA: TGCAGTGCTAGAAAGGGGGGGGCTGAAGATACGCAGTATTTT
CDR3: CSARKGGAEDTQYF
V: TRBV20-1
size: -
length: 14
D: -
J: TRBJ2-3

DNA: TGTGCCAGCAGTTCCCCAGCCGATTCGGGACAGGGCGCCTACAATGAGCAGTTCTTC
CDR3: CASSSPADSGQGAYNEQFF
V: TRBV12-3/TRBV12-4
size: -
length: 19
D: TRBD1
J: TRBJ2-1

DNA: TGTGCCAGCAGTTTGGGACTGGGACGAGATACGGAGTATTTT
CDR3: CASSLGLGRDTEYF
V: TRBV12-3/TRBV12-4
size: -
length: 14
D: -
J: TRBJ2-3

DNA: TGCGCCAGCAGCTTCCCAGGGCCCACAGATACGCAGTATTTT
CDR3: CASSFPGPTDTQYF
V: TRBV5-1
size: many
length: 14
D: -
J: TRBJ2-3

DNA: TGTGCCAGCAGCTTAGAGGCGGGATATGAGCAGTTCTTC
CDR3: CASSLEAGYEQFF
V: TRBV7-2
size: few
length: 13
D: -
J: TRBJ2-1